In this sample, the clone carrying this T cell receptor beta chain turned up many times. These data belong to a study of human T cells and chemical hapten exposure. Each CDR3 protein is one row after TCRdb ran MiXCR on the RACE reads. The table shows around 340,000 distinct CDR3 sequences, with 5.5% to 8% occurring only once. J was trimmed by 5 bases and V by 4 bases; bases with no gene match: 9. Germline-derived CDR1 and CDR2 are MNHNY and SVGAGI (reference sequence). This CDR3 has 16 amino acids. Time point in this sample: patch test 1, 2 weeks after DPC sensitization. The treatment was: therapeutic diphenylcyclopropenone sensitization with weekly scalp DPC.

This specimen consisted of whole blood, obtained in connection with sensitization to the hapten diphenylcyclopropenone (DPC). The source of this sequence is a woman younger than 30 with alopecia areata. Some clones in this sample may be carry-over from other donors' samples. The J gene is TRBJ2-5, the V gene TRBV6-6; 11 nucleotides agree with TRBD1. The CDR3 here is CASSSGQGAVLETQYF. The CDR3 DNA sequence: TGTGCCAGCAGTTCCGGACAGGGGGCGGTTCTGGAGACCCAGTACTTC.